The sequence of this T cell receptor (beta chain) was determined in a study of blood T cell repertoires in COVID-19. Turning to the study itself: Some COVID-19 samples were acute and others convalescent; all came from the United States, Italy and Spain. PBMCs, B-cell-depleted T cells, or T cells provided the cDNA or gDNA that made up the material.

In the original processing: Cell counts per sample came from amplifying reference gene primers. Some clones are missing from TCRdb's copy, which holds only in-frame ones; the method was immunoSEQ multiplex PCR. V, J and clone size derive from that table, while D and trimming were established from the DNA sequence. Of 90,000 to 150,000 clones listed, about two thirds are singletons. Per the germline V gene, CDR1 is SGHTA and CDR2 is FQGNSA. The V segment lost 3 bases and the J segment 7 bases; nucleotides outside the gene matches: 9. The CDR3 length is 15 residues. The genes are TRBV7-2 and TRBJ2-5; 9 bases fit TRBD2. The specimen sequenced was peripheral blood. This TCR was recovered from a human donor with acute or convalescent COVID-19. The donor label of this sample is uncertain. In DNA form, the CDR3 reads TGTGCCAGCAGCTTTGGCGGGGGGGCAGGTGGGACCCAGTACTTC. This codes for CASSFGGGAGGTQYF. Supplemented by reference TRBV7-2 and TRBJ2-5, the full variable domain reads GAGVSQSPSNKVTEKGKDVELRCDPISGHTALYWYRQSLGQGLEFLIYFQGNSAPDKSGLPSDRFSAERTGGSVSTLTIQRTQQEDSAVYLCASSFGGGAGGTQYFGPGTRLLVL.